The 22 T cell receptor beta chains below come from one sample, sequenced in a study of regulatory T cells in long-lasting Graves disease. Indicated time point: persistent/refractory GD, antithyroid drugs over 5 years with positive TRAb. RNA isolated from PBMCs was used to make the TCR library. With iRepertoire HTBI primers and Arm-PCR of CDR3 regions, TCR beta libraries were built. One entry per CDR3 protein, called by TCRdb with MiXCR from the multiplex PCR reads. The sample includes some 450,000 distinct CDR3 sequences, 23% of them seen just once. The sequencing used peripheral blood mononuclear cells (PBMCs), collected when the disease was refractory, from a patient treated with antithyroid drugs. These receptor sequences come from a female donor with Graves disease.

This clonotype was seen many times. CDR3 residues: CASSLGLADYQETQYF. In DNA form, the CDR3 reads TGTGCCAGCAGTTTGGGACTAGCGGACTACCAAGAGACCCAGTACTTC. This rearrangement joins TRBV28 to TRBJ2-5; 11 bases are shared with TRBD2. In germline, CDR1 is MDHEN, CDR2 SYDVKM. This CDR3 region has 16 residues. Trimming cost V 3 bases and J 0 bases; bases outside gene matches: 3. The full variable domain, rest sourced from reference TRBV28 and TRBJ2-5, is DVKVTQSSRYLVKRTGEKVFLECVQDMDHENMFWYRQDPGLGLRLIYFSYDVKMKEKGDIPEGYSVSREKKERFSLILESASTNQTSMYLCASSLGLADYQETQYFGPGTRLLVL.

This clonotype was detected only a few times. This chain uses TRBV30 with TRBJ1-4; D gene ambiguous. The CDR3 has 14 residues. V lost 1 base and J lost 7, with 13 bases in between. Germline V gene lookup returns CDR1 GTSNPN and CDR2 SVGIG (reference sequence). DNA for the CDR3: TGTGCCTGGAGTGGTGAGGGAGGCTTTGAAAAACTGTTTTTT. It is translated as CAWSGEGGFEKLFF. Full variable domain (missing parts from reference TRBV30 and TRBJ1-4): SQTIHQWPATLVQPVGSPLSLECTVEGTSNPNLYWYRQAAGRGLQLLFYSVGIGQISSEVPQNLSASRPQDRQFILSSKKLLLSDSGFYLCAWSGEGGFEKLFFGSGTQLSVL.

The gene calls are TRBV6-5 and TRBJ2-5; 9 nucleotides align to TRBD2. This CDR3 is 16 amino acids long. V dropped 2 bases and J dropped 3; count of bases not matched to a gene: 7. Germline values: CDR1 MNHEY, CDR2 SVGAGI. CDR3 region: CASSYRREGPEETQYF. CDR3 coding DNA: TGTGCCAGCAGTTACAGGCGGGAGGGCCCTGAAGAGACCCAGTACTTC.

This clonotype occurred many times. V usage is TRBV7-3 and J usage is TRBJ2-5; D may match TRBD1 or TRBD2 (5 bases each). The CDR3 spans 14 residues. Per the germline V gene, CDR1 is SGHTA and CDR2 is FQGTGA. The V and J ends lost 2 bases and 3 bases respectively, with 10 bases between them. This CDR3 reads CASSLRGFEETQYF. For the CDR3, the DNA is TGTGCCAGCAGCTTACGGGGCTTTGAAGAGACCCAGTACTTC.

This clonotype was found many times. The chain has TRBV7-2 and TRBJ2-6, with 8 nucleotides matching TRBD1. V gave up 5 bases and J gave up 6 bases; unmatched junction bases: 3. The CDR3 spans 14 residues. The V gene's germline CDR1 is SGHTA and CDR2 FQGNSA. CDR3 bases: TGTGCCAGCAGCAGGGACAGGTCGGCCAACGTCCTGACTTTC. Amino acid sequence: CASSRDRSANVLTF.

This clonotype was recorded a few times. V gene TRBV6-1 combines with J gene TRBJ2-2, with 7 bases lining up with TRBD2. Losses at the gene ends were 6 bases for V and 7 bases for J; bases not matched to a gene: 8. The CDR3 runs to 14 residues. Germline assignment: CDR1 MNHNS and CDR2 SASEGT. Here the CDR3 reads CASSATWGGGELFF. The CDR3 DNA is TGTGCCAGCAGCGCTACCTGGGGGGGCGGGGAGCTGTTTTTT.

V and J are TRBV19 and TRBJ2-5, with TRBD1 matching 8 bases. This CDR3 is 14 amino acids long. Trimming took 3 bases from V and 5 from J; bases not matched to a gene: 5. Germline CDR1 is LNHDA and CDR2 is SQIVND (reference sequence). The CDR3 spells CASSIRGRGETQYF. CDR3 in DNA: TGTGCCAGTAGTATCAGGGGGCGAGGGGAGACCCAGTACTTC.

The chain carries TRBV7-2 and TRBJ2-2; the D is unclear. Germline lookup yields CDR1 SGHTA and CDR2 FQGNSA. V was clipped by 5 bases and J by 5 bases, with 9 bases between them. The CDR3 is 13 amino acids. CDR3 sequence (DNA): TGTGCCAGCAGCGCCCATTCGACCGGGGAGCTGTTTTTT. Translated, it gives CASSAHSTGELFF.

This clonotype was detected a few times. The V call is TRBV5-4, the J call TRBJ1-2, with 9 bases matching TRBD1. Looked up from germline, CDR1 is SGHNT and CDR2 is YYREEE (reference sequence). V shed 4 bases, J shed 8 bases, and the junction held 6 bases outside the gene matches. The CDR3 contains 13 residues. CDR3 in DNA: TGTGCCAGCAGCCAGGGACAGGGATCAGGCTACACCTTC. Its protein is CASSQGQGSGYTF.

This clonotype occurred many times. V gene TRBV2 combines with J gene TRBJ1-2; 9 positions match TRBD1. V lost 7 bases, J lost 8 bases, and 11 bases stayed unmatched. Germline V gene sequence: CDR1 SNHLY, CDR2 FYNNEI. This CDR3 contains 14 residues. The CDR3 nucleotides are TGTGCCAGCAAGGAGGGGACAGGGCCTATCGGCTACACCTTC. This sequence encodes CASKEGTGPIGYTF.

The chain combines TRBV18 with TRBJ1-1; D may be TRBD1 (5 bases). The CDR3 is 14 amino acids. V was pared by 6 bases and J by 0 bases, with 11 bases between. Germline CDR1 is KGHSH and CDR2 is LQKENI. The CDR3 sequence: CASSRTDMNTEAFF. For the CDR3, the DNA is TGTGCCAGCTCCCGGACGGACATGAACACTGAAGCTTTCTTT.

CDR3 sequence (DNA): TGTGCCAGCAGTTACATCCAAATAGCGGGAGTCACAGATACGCAGTATTTT. This sequence encodes CASSYIQIAGVTDTQYF. The chain is built from TRBV6-2 or TRBV6-3 and TRBJ2-3; the match to TRBD2 covers 9 bases. This CDR3 contains 17 residues. The junction had 8 bases not matched to a gene; V was cut back by 2 bases and J by 2 bases. Per germline, CDR1 MNHEY and CDR2 SVGEGT.

This clonotype showed up just a few times. This chain links TRBV7-9 with TRBJ2-6, with 7 bases that match TRBD1. This CDR3 is built from 15 residues. The junction had 9 bases not matched to a gene; V was cut back by 11 bases and J by 2 bases. Germline CDR1 reads SEHNR; CDR2 reads FQNEAQ (reference sequence). In DNA, the CDR3 is TGTGCCGGTAACCGTCAGGGGGCTGGGGCCAACGTCCTGACTTTC. Translation gives CAGNRQGAGANVLTF.

This clonotype was seen a few times. The rearrangement joins TRBV29-1 to TRBJ1-2; 7 bases match TRBD1. CDR1 and CDR2 (germline): SQVTM, ANQGSEA. V was clipped by 6 bases and J by 4 bases; unmatched bases: 5. CDR3 length: 12 amino acids. CDR3 in amino acids: CSVSGQSYGYTF. The CDR3 DNA reads TGCAGCGTCTCGGGACAGAGCTATGGCTACACCTTC.

A remark on this clonotype: This may be a read error: a much more frequent sequence differs by one nucleotide. The chain carries TRBV2 and TRBJ1-1, with 12 bases identical to TRBD1. The CDR3 covers 15 residues. Germline V gene sequence: CDR1 SNHLY, CDR2 FYNNEI. The CDR3 DNA reads as TGTGCCAGCAGTGAAGGGGGGACAGGGGGCACTGGAGCTTTCTTT. Translating gives CASSEGGTGGTGAFF.

This clonotype was seen repeatedly, ten times or more. This chain joins TRBV20-1 and TRBJ2-5; D may be TRBD2 (5 bases). Germline CDR1 is DFQATT and CDR2 is SNEGSKA (reference sequence). The V and J ends lost 3 bases and 1 base respectively, with 15 bases between them. This CDR3 is built from 15 residues. In DNA, the CDR3 is TGCAGTGCTAGTCAGTGGGAGCCACTCCAAGAGACCCAGTACTTC. Translation: CSASQWEPLQETQYF.

This rearrangement joins TRBV12-5 to TRBJ2-1; the match to TRBD2 covers 10 bases. This CDR3 spans 16 amino acids. Germline V gives CDR1 LGHNT, CDR2 FRNRAP. The junction had 4 bases not matched to a gene; V was cut back by 0 bases and J by 5 bases. CDR3 loop: CASGLVKREGHNEQFF. CDR3 DNA sequence: TGTGCTAGTGGTTTGGTAAAGCGGGAGGGCCACAATGAGCAGTTCTTC. The whole variable domain, filled in from reference TRBV12-5 and TRBJ2-1, reads DARVTQTPRHKVTEMGQEVTMRCQPILGHNTVFWYRQTMMQGLELLAYFRNRAPLDDSGMPKDRFSAEMPDATLATLKIQPSEPRDSAVYFCASGLVKREGHNEQFFGPGTRLTVL.

This clonotype has at least ten counts. The rearrangement uses TRBV28 and TRBJ1-4; D is unresolved. Trimming took off 4 bases at V and 8 bases at J, with 23 bases between the two ends. Germline V gives CDR1 MDHEN, CDR2 SYDVKM. This CDR3 is built from 17 residues. The CDR3 sequence: CASSSAGLPVMGEKLFF. CDR3 sequence (DNA): TGTGCCAGCAGTTCAGCCGGGCTGCCCGTCATGGGCGAAAAACTGTTTTTT.

A word on this clonotype: A clone one base away is much larger, so this may be a read error. The V call is TRBV6-5, the J call TRBJ2-7; 7 bases match TRBD1. The CDR3 runs to 16 residues. The V gene's germline CDR1 is MNHEY and CDR2 SVGAGI. The CDR3 spells CASSYGGQTLVYGQYF. CDR3 DNA: TGTGCCAGCAGTTACGGGGGACAGACGCTGGTCTACGGGCAGTACTTC.

The chain employs TRBV6-2 or TRBV6-3 and TRBJ1-6; TRBD1 agrees at 7 bases. This CDR3 has 14 amino acids. Looked up from germline, CDR1 is MNHEY and CDR2 is SVGEGT. Germline trimming cut 7 bases from V and 4 bases from J; bases unmatched to any gene: 4. The CDR3 region is CASTEQGYNSPLHF. DNA of the CDR3: TGTGCCAGCACCGAACAGGGGTATAATTCACCCCTCCACTTT.

The CDR3: CASSSFGGPYEQYF. CDR3 bases: TGTGCCAGCAGCTCGTTCGGAGGTCCGTACGAGCAGTACTTC. This rearrangement joins TRBV7-9 to TRBJ2-7, with D perhaps TRBD2 (5 bases). Germline loops: CDR1 SEHNR, CDR2 FQNEAQ (reference sequence). The CDR3 loop spans 14 amino acids. The V gene lost 4 bases and the J gene lost 4 bases, with 14 bases spanning the gap. The full variable domain, completed using reference TRBV7-9 and TRBJ2-7, is DTGVSQNPRHKITKRGQNVTFRCDPISEHNRLYWYRQTLGQGPEFLTYFQNEAQLEKSRLLSDRFSAERPKGSFSTLEIQRTEQGDSAMYLCASSSFGGPYEQYFGPGTRLTVT.

Ten or more counts support this clonotype. The CDR3 DNA reads TGTGCCAGCAGCCAAGCAACCGCGGAGACCCAGTACTTC. This encodes CASSQATAETQYF. The V call is TRBV14, the J call TRBJ2-5; unclear D gene. CDR1 SGHDN and CDR2 FVKESK come from the germline V gene. Trimming removed 1 base at V and 5 bases at J, with 8 bases between. The CDR3 totals 13 residues.